This T cell receptor (beta chain) was recorded in a study of T cell responses to AZD1222 COVID-19 vaccine. Overall study findings and caveats: Spike-specific TCR breadth and depth both grew after two AZD1222 doses.

V was clipped by 0 bases and J by 4 bases, with 9 bases between them. This CDR3 region has 14 residues. Germline V gene sequence: CDR1 SGHRS, CDR2 YFSETQ. Remarks on this clone: Antigen specificity is unknown.

Here immunoSEQ multiplex PCR was the method, and the copy in TCRdb shows in-frame clones only, minus some. The sample carries 100,000 to 110,000 clones, roughly 86% recorded once. The sequence came from an adult in good health. The chain recombines TRBV5-1 with TRBJ2-3; D is ambiguous. This material consisted of peripheral blood, taken on day 0 of MenACWY control vaccination. The CDR3 coding sequence is TGCGCCAGCAGCTTGGCCGGCACCTCAGATACGCAGTATTTT. It yields the protein CASSLAGTSDTQYF. The entire variable domain, with the rest obtained from reference TRBV5-1 and TRBJ2-3, is as follows: KAGVTQTPRYLIKTRGQQVTLSCSPISGHRSVSWYQQTPGQGLQFLFEYFSETQRNKGNFPGRFSGRQFSNSRSEMNVSTLELGDSALYLCASSLAGTSDTQYFGPGTRLTVL.